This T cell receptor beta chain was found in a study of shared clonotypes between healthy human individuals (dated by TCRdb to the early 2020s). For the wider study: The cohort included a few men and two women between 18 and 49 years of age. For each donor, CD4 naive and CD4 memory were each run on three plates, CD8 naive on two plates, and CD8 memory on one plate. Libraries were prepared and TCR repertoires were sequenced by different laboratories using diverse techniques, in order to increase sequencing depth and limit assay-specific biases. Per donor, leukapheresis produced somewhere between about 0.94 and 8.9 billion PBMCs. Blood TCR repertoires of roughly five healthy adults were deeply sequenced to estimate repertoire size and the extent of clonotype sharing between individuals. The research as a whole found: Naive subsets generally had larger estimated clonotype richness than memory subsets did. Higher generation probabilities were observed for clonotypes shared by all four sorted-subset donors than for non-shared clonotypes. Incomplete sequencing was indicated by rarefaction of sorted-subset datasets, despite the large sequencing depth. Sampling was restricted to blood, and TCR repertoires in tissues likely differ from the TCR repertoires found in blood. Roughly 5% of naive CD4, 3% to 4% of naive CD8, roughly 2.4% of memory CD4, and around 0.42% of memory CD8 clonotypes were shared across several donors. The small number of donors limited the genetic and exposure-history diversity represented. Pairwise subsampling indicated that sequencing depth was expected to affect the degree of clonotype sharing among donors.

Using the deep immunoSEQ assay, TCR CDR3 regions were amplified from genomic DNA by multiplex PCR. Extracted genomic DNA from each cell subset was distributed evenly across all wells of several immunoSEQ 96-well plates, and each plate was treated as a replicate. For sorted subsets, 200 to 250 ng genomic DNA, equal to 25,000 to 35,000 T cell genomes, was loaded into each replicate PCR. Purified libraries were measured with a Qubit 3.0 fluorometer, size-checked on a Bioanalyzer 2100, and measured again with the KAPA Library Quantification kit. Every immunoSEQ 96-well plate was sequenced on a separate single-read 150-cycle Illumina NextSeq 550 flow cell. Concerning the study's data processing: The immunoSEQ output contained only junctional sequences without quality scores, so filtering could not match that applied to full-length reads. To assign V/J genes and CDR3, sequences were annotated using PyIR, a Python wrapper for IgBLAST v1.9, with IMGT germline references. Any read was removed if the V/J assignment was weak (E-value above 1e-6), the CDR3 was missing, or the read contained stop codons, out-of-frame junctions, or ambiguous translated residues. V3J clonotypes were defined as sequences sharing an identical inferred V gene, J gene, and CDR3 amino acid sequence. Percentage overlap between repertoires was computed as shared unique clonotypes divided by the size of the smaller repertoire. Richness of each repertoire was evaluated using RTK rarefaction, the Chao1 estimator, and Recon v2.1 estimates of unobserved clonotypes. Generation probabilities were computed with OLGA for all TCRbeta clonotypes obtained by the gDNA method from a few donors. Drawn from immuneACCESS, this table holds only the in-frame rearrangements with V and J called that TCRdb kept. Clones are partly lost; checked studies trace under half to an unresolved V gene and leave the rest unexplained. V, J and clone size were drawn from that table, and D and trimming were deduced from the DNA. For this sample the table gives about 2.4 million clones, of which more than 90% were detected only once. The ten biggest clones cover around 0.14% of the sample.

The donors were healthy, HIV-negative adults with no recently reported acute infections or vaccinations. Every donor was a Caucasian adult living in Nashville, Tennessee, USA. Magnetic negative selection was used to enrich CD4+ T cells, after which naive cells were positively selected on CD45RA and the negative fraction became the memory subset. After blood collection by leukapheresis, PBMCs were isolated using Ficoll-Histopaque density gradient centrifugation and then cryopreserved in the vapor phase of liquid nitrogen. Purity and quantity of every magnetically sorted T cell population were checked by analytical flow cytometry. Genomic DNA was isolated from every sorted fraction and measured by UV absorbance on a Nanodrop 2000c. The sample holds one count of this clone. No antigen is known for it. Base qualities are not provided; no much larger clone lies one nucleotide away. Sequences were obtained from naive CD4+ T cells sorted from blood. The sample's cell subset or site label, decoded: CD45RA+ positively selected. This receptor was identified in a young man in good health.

The CDR3 sequence is CASSRSGQGNEKLFF. DNA sequence: TGTGCCAGCAGCCGCTCAGGACAGGGAAATGAAAAACTGTTTTTT. Here the chain combines TRBV4-2 and TRBJ1-4; 8 bases in the junction line up with TRBD1. From cysteine to phenylalanine, the CDR3 is 15 amino acids long. Of the read, only the CDR3 DNA is kept; its 45 bases are in frame from base 1. Trimming removed 4 bases from V and 5 bases from J; the gene matches leave 6 bases unexplained. As encoded in the germline V gene, CDR1 is LGHNA while CDR2 is YNFKEQ.